Presented here are 18 T cell receptor beta chains from one specimen sequenced in a study of cytomegalovirus exposure and HLA in healthy donors. Amplification used 60 Vbeta primers and 13 Jbeta primers. This table comes from immunoSEQ multiplex PCR, and its TCRdb copy is limited to in-frame clones, with some not included. The sample records about 140,000 clones, more than 70% being singletons. Sequenced material: PBMCs. The receptors come from a man between 35 and 55 years old in good health and CMV-seronegative.

The table lists this clone with a count of one. The chain couples TRBV7-9 to TRBJ2-7, with 8 bases lining up with TRBD2. Trimming cost V 4 bases and J 2 bases; bases outside gene matches: 7. Germline V gene sequence: CDR1 SEHNR, CDR2 FQNEAQ (reference sequence). This CDR3 comprises 15 residues. The chain's CDR3 is CASSWAGGRAYEQYF. As DNA, the CDR3 is TGTGCCAGCAGCTGGGCGGGGGGCAGGGCCTACGAGCAGTACTTC.

The V and J genes are TRBV6-4 and TRBJ1-5; D ambiguous. In germline, CDR1 is MRHNA, CDR2 SNTAGT. This CDR3 is 15 amino acids long. With 5 bases removed from V and 5 bases from J, the gap between germline ends came to 16 bases. For the CDR3, the DNA is TGTGCCAGCAGTCCCGGGGATTCACCCCATCAGCCCCAGCATTTT. Translating gives CASSPGDSPHQPQHF.

This chain joins TRBV10-3 and TRBJ2-7; 7 bases fit TRBD2. The CDR3 covers 16 residues. From germline, CDR1 is ENHRY and CDR2 SYGVKD. The V and J ends lost 4 bases and 1 base, in that order; junction bases with no gene match: 10. The CDR3 spells CAISVGGREASYEQYF. The CDR3 coding sequence is TGTGCCATCAGTGTGGGGGGTCGGGAGGCTTCCTACGAGCAGTACTTC.

Worth noting for this clone: The junction differs from germline at one of its ends, possibly a read error. CDR3 in DNA: TGCGCCAGCAGCTCCGACAATGAGCAGTTCTTC. Its translation is CASSSDNEQFF. This chain links TRBV5-1 with TRBJ2-1; D is undetermined. The CDR3 has 11 residues. CDR1 SGHRS and CDR2 YFSETQ come from the germline V gene.

The genes are TRBV6-6 and TRBJ1-5; no clear D gene. Germline V gene sequence: CDR1 MNHNY, CDR2 SVGAGI (reference sequence). The CDR3 is 15 residues long. V shed 6 bases and J shed 0 bases, with 12 bases lying between them. The CDR3 loop reads CASREDTYSNQPQHF. The CDR3, as DNA: TGTGCCAGCAGGGAAGACACATATAGCAATCAGCCCCAGCATTTT.

The CDR3: CASTPGQGAVNEQFF. For the CDR3, the DNA is TGCGCCAGCACCCCCGGACAGGGGGCGGTGAATGAGCAGTTCTTC. The rearrangement links TRBV4-3 to TRBJ2-1, with 11 bases lining up with TRBD1. The length of the CDR3 is 15 residues. Unmatched junction bases numbered 9, after V lost 7 bases and J lost 7 bases. The germline V gene has CDR1 LGHNA and CDR2 YSLEER.

Only a few counts were recorded for this clone. This chain joins TRBV9 and TRBJ2-1, with 9 bases fitting TRBD2. Trimming at V came to 3 bases and at J to 16 bases, leaving 8 bases not matched to a gene. Germline assignment: CDR1 SGDLS and CDR2 YYNGEE. The CDR3 consists of 12 residues. CDR3 amino acids: CASSALAGDYFF. CDR3 nucleotides: TGTGCCAGCAGCGCGTTAGCGGGAGATTATTTCTTC.

CDR3 sequence: CASSLEGRTAGANYGYTF. CDR3 bases: TGCGCCAGCAGCTTGGAGGGACGGACAGCGGGAGCTAACTATGGCTACACCTTC. The genes are TRBV5-1 and TRBJ1-2; TRBD1 might be the D (6 bases). V gave up 0 bases and J gave up 0 bases, with 18 bases separating them. CDR3 size: 18 residues. Germline assignment: CDR1 SGHRS and CDR2 YFSETQ.

The chain employs TRBV19 and TRBJ2-7, with TRBD2 matching 7 bases. V was pared by 8 bases and J by 4 bases, with 11 bases of the junction left unmatched. This CDR3 region has 14 residues. Germline CDR1 LNHDA, CDR2 SQIVND (reference sequence). The CDR3: CASGPREGRYEQYF. The CDR3 nucleotides read TGTGCCAGTGGCCCCAGGGAGGGCCGATACGAGCAGTACTTC.

The chain recombines TRBV11-2 with TRBJ2-1; D is undetermined. CDR3 length: 12 residues. Trimming pared 8 bases from V and 8 bases from J, leaving 13 bases between. The germline gives CDR1 SGHAT, CDR2 FQNNGV. The CDR3 DNA sequence: TGTGCCAGCGGGCCCCCTCACGATGAGCAGTTCTTC. It encodes CASGPPHDEQFF.

This clone was detected a few times. J is TRBJ2-2 and V is TRBV18, with 7 bases lining up with TRBD2. Trimming at V came to 1 base and at J to 1 base, leaving 6 bases not matched to a gene. CDR1 is KGHSH, CDR2 LQKENI, per germline. CDR3 length: 17 residues. The DNA for the CDR3 is TGTGCCAGCTCACCACGAAGCTCTAGCGGGAACACCGGGGAGCTGTTTTTT. It translates to CASSPRSSSGNTGELFF.

The genes are TRBV5-4 and TRBJ2-3; possible D gene TRBD2, 6 bases. The CDR3 length is 15 residues. Germline V CDR1 and CDR2: SGHNT, YYREEE (reference sequence). V dropped 1 base and J dropped 4 bases, with 13 bases sitting between them. The DNA of the CDR3 is TGTGCCAGCAGCTTGTTGGGAGGTTCAGCAGATACGCAGTATTTT. It encodes CASSLLGGSADTQYF. Full variable domain (remainder filled in from reference TRBV5-4 and TRBJ2-3): ETGVTQSPTHLIKTRGQQVTLRCSSQSGHNTVSWYQQALGQGPQFIFQYYREEENGRGNFPPRFSGLQFPNYSSELNVNALELDDSALYLCASSLLGGSADTQYFGPGTRLTVL.

V and J are TRBV5-6 and TRBJ1-2; TRBD1 matches 7 bases. The trim removed 1 base at V and 4 bases at J, leaving 7 bases unmatched. The germline V gene encodes CDR1 SGHDT and CDR2 YYEEEE. The CDR3 loop spans 15 amino acids. The CDR3 region is CASSLLSAGGYGYTF. CDR3 nucleotide sequence: TGTGCCAGCAGCTTGCTCTCGGCAGGGGGCTATGGCTACACCTTC.

The J gene is TRBJ2-7, the V gene TRBV6-1, with D perhaps matching TRBD1 (6 bases). CDR3 length equals 16 residues. From germline, CDR1 is MNHNS and CDR2 SASEGT. V dropped 2 bases and J dropped 2 bases, with 16 bases sitting between them. Written as DNA, the CDR3 is TGTGCCAGCAGTGAACCCCTGACAGGACCCCCCTACGAGCAGTACTTC. Residues: CASSEPLTGPPYEQYF.

The V gene is TRBV13, the J gene TRBJ2-3; TRBD1 aligns across 9 bases. The CDR3 contains 16 residues. V was pared by 5 bases and J by 1 base, with 7 bases of the junction left unmatched. Germline V gene lookup returns CDR1 PRHDT and CDR2 FYEKMQ (reference sequence). CDR3 sequence (DNA): TGTGCCAGCAGCGGCGGACAGGGGCGCCGCACAGATACGCAGTATTTT. This sequence encodes CASSGGQGRRTDTQYF.

The CDR3, as DNA: TGTGCCAGCAGCGCCGGGACTAGCCAAGAGACCCAGTACTTC. Translating gives CASSAGTSQETQYF. This sequence joins TRBV5-6 and TRBJ2-5, with 8 bases identical to TRBD2. The CDR3 has 14 amino acids. Germline CDR1 reads SGHDT; CDR2 reads YYEEEE. Trimming took 4 bases from V and 1 from J; bases not matched to a gene: 3.

The chain joins TRBV28 to TRBJ2-3, with TRBD2 matching 7 bases. The CDR3 has 14 residues. After removal of 7 bases from V and 4 bases from J, the junction contained 8 bases not matched to a gene. The germline gives CDR1 MDHEN, CDR2 SYDVKM. The CDR3 sequence: CASNLNSGPDTQYF. The CDR3 DNA follows: TGTGCCAGCAACCTTAATAGCGGGCCAGATACGCAGTATTTT.

The chain has TRBV7-2 and TRBJ2-7, with D perhaps TRBD1 (5 bases). There are 14 residues in the CDR3. V was cut by 1 base and J by 6 bases, with 13 bases left in between. The germline gives CDR1 SGHTA, CDR2 FQGNSA. The CDR3 DNA is TGTGCCAGCAGCTTAGACGGTTCTAGGGGCGAGCAGTACTTC. Translation gives CASSLDGSRGEQYF.